The source of this T cell receptor (beta chain) is a study of T cell repertoires in cytomegalovirus infection. Study background: HLA-B-restricted CMV epitopes that are well studied, plus recently identified HLA-C-restricted ones, were used by the study.

This clonotype was observed many times. Its antigen is not identified. Each CDR3 protein gets one entry after TCRdb re-called the reads with MiXCR. The sample yields 800,000 to 950,000 distinct CDR3 sequences, 32% seen once. V was cut by 1 base and J by 2 bases, with 10 bases left in between. The CDR3 length is 15 residues. The germline V gene encodes CDR1 SGHNT and CDR2 YYREEE (reference sequence). The sample here was cultured CD8+ T cells from PBMCs, taken from culture after CMV antigen stimulation. This clonotype was obtained from a human donor in good health (CMV status not recorded). Some clones in this sample may be carry-over from other donors' samples. The chain links TRBV5-4 to TRBJ2-1; TRBD2 might be the D (5 bases). The CDR3 here is CASSLKLETYNEQFF. CDR3 sequence (DNA): TGTGCCAGCAGCTTGAAACTAGAAACCTACAATGAGCAGTTCTTC.